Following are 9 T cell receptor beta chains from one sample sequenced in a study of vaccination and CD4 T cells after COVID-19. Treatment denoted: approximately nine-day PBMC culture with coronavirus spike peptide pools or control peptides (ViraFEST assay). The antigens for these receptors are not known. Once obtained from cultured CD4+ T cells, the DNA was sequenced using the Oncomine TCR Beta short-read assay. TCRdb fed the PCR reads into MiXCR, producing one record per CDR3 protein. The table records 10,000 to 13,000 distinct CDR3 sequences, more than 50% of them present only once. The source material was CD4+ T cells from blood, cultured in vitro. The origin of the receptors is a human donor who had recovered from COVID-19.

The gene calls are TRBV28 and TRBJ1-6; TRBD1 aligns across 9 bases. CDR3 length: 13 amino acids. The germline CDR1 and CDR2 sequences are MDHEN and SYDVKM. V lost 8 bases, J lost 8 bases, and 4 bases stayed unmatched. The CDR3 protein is CASVGQGHSPLHF. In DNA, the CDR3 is TGTGCCAGCGTGGGACAGGGCCATTCACCCCTCCACTTT.

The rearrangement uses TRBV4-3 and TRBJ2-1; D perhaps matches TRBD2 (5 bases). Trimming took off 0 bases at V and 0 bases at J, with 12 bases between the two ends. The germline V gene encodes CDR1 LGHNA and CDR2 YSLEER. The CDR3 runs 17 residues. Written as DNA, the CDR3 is TGCGCCAGCAGCCAAGATATCGGGATAGCCTCCTACAATGAGCAGTTCTTC. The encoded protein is CASSQDIGIASYNEQFF.

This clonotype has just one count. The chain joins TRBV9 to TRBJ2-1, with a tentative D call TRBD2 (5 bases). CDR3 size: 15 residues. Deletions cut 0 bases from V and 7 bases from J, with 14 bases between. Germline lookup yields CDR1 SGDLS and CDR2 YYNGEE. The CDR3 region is CASSVAASMGNEQFF. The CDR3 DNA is TGTGCCAGCAGCGTAGCGGCTAGCATGGGGAATGAGCAGTTCTTC.

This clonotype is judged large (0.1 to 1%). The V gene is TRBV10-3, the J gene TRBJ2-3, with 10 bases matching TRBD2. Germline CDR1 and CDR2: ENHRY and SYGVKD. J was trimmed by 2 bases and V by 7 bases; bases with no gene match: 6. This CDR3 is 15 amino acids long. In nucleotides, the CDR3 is TGTGCCATCACGACCGGACTAGCGGACACAGATACGCAGTATTTT. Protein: CAITTGLADTDTQYF.

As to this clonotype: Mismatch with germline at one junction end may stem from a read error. CDR3 nucleotide sequence: TGTGCCAGCAATTACGTTCGTGTGGGGCCCTACGAGCAGTACTTC. Protein product: CASNYVRVGPYEQYF. The chain uses TRBV6-5 and TRBJ2-7; TRBD1 might be the D (5 bases). The CDR3 loop spans 15 amino acids. Germline loops: CDR1 MNHEY, CDR2 SVGAGI.

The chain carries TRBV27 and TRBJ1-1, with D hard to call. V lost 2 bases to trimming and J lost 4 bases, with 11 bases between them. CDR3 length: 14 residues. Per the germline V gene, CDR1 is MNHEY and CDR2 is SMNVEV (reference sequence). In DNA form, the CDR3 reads TGTGCCAGCAGTTTACGAGGGCCCAGCACTGAAGCTTTCTTT. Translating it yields CASSLRGPSTEAFF.

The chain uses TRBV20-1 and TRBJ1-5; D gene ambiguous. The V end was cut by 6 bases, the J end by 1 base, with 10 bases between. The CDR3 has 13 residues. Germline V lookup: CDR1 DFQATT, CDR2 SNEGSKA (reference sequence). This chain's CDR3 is CSAGRGSNQPQHF. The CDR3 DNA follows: TGCAGTGCCGGTCGGGGAAGCAATCAGCCCCAGCATTTT.

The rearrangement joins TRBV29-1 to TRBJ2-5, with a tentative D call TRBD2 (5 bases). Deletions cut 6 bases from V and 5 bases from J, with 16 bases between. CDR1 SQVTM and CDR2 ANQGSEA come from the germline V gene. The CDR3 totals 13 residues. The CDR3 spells CSVKANRGETQYF. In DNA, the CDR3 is TGCAGCGTCAAGGCCAATCGAGGGGAGACCCAGTACTTC.

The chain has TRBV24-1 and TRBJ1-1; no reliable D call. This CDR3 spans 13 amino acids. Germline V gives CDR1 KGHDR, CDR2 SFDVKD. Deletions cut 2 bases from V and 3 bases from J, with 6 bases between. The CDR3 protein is CATSDWGDTEAFF. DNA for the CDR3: TGTGCCACCAGTGATTGGGGAGACACTGAAGCTTTCTTT.